The rows below give T cell receptor beta chains drawn from one sample of a study of CD4+ T cells in melanoma. The protocol was immunoSEQ multiplex PCR, while the TCRdb copy is restricted to in-frame clones and leaves out a portion. The sample lists around 100,000 clones; around 92% were seen once. Sequencing used peripheral blood. The receptors derive from a human donor with melanoma. Each CDR3 is given with its conserved first and last residue. The order of the fields is clone size, D gene, V gene, J gene, CDR3 DNA, CDR3 protein. A D gene is named only where the DNA matches it firmly. Clone size is stated in some rows and not others, as once, few, many or a class when expanded.

>NA|NA|TRBV9|TRBJ2-3
TGTGCCAGCAGCGTAGAGACAGCTAGCACAGATACGCAGTATTTT
CASSVETASTDTQYF
>NA|NA|TRBV18|TRBJ1-1
TGTGCCAGCTCACCATTTGAAGTTAACAGTCATATGAACACTGAAGCTTTCTTT
CASSPFEVNSHMNTEAFF
>NA|TRBD1|TRBV19|TRBJ1-2
TGTGCCAGTAGGCCCCGAAATACAGGGGGACCTAACTATGGCTACACCTTC
CASRPRNTGGPNYGYTF
>NA|NA|TRBV14|TRBJ1-4
TGTGCCAGCAGCCAAGGGCGAGGGGGTAGAGAAAAACTGTTTTTT
CASSQGRGGREKLFF
>NA|TRBD2|TRBV18|TRBJ2-5
TGTGCCAGCTCACCGGGAGGGCTAGAGACCCAGTACTTC
CASSPGGLETQYF
>NA|NA|TRBV5-1|TRBJ2-1
TGCGCCAGCAGTGGAGGGGGGGTTGATCACAATGAGCAGTTCTTC
CASSGGGVDHNEQFF
>once|TRBD2|TRBV5-1|TRBJ2-1
TGCGCCAGCAGCTTTGAGACTAGCGGGAGCCATGAGCAGTTCTTC
CASSFETSGSHEQFF
>NA|NA|TRBV27|TRBJ2-7
TGTGCCAGCAGATCCAGAACCGAGCAGTACTTC
CASRSRTEQYF
>NA|NA|TRBV27|TRBJ2-7
TGTGCCAGCAGTTTAAACAGGGTAGCGGCCGAGCAGTACTTC
CASSLNRVAAEQYF
>once|NA|TRBV19|TRBJ1-2
TGTGCCAGTAGTAGGGACTTCTATGGCTACACCTTC
CASSRDFYGYTF
>NA|NA|TRBV28|TRBJ2-7
TGTGCCACCGAACTTGGGCAGGTTTCCTACGAGCAGTACTTC
CATELGQVSYEQYF
>NA|NA|TRBV21-1|TRBJ2-7
TGTGCCAGCAGCAAGGCCCCTAGCGTCTCCTACGAGCAGTACTTC
CASSKAPSVSYEQYF
>NA|NA|TRBV2|TRBJ2-7
TGTGCCAGCAGTTTTTCAAGTTTCAGGGGGGAAAGCTCCTACGAGCAGTACTTC
CASSFSSFRGESSYEQYF
>NA|TRBD2|TRBV4-1|TRBJ2-2
TGCGCCAGCAGCCAAGTAGCGGGAGCCGGGGAGCTGTTTTTT
CASSQVAGAGELFF
>NA|NA|TRBV2|TRBJ2-4
TGTGCCAGCAGTGGGCAGGGAAACATTCAGTACTTC
CASSGQGNIQYF
>NA|NA|TRBV7-2|TRBJ2-7
TGTGCCAGCAGCACGGGCGCCTACGAGCAGTACTTC
CASSTGAYEQYF
>NA|TRBD1|TRBV30|TRBJ2-3
TGTGCCTGGGGGGGACAGGGCACAGATACGCAGTATTTT
CAWGGQGTDTQYF
>NA|NA|TRBV11-2|TRBJ2-7
TGTGCCAGCAGTCCCAGCCTGGCAGAATCCTACGAGCAGTACTTC
CASSPSLAESYEQYF
>once|NA|TRBV5-1|TRBJ2-1
TGCGCCAGCAGTCTTCGGACTGACGCCTACAATGAGCAGTTCTTC
CASSLRTDAYNEQFF
>NA|NA|TRBV5-1|TRBJ2-1
TGCGCCAGCAGCTTGGACGGGACTGCCGGTTACAATGAGCAGTTCTTC
CASSLDGTAGYNEQFF
>NA|NA|TRBV6-5|TRBJ2-7
TGTGCCAGCAGACAACTTGCGGGCCCCTACGAGCAGTACTTC
CASRQLAGPYEQYF
>NA|TRBD1|TRBV7-2|TRBJ2-7
TGTGCCAGCAGCGCCCGGACAGGGTCCTACGAGCAGTACTTC
CASSARTGSYEQYF
>NA|TRBD1|TRBV27|TRBJ1-1
TGTGCCAGCAGGTTGGACAGGGTTACCACTGAAGCTTTCTTT
CASRLDRVTTEAFF
>once|TRBD2|TRBV19|TRBJ2-3
TGTGCCAGTAGTATGGGGAGCGGGAGGGCAGATACGCAGTATTTT
CASSMGSGRADTQYF
>few|TRBD1|TRBV7-2|TRBJ2-4
TGTGCCAGCAGCTTACAGCCAGGGGGCGGGGCGGGGCAGTACTTC
CASSLQPGGGAGQYF
>few|NA|TRBV12-2|TRBJ2-4
TGTGCAAGTCGCTTAGCCCTGGGGAGAGACATTCAGTACTTC
CASRLALGRDIQYF
>NA|NA|TRBV28|TRBJ1-2
TGTGCCAGCAGTTTTTGGGAAGGCTACACCTTC
CASSFWEGYTF
>NA|TRBD2|TRBV19|TRBJ2-7
TGTGCCAGTACCAGTAAGCGGGGGGACTACGAGCAGTACTTC
CASTSKRGDYEQYF
>few|TRBD1|TRBV7-3|TRBJ1-2
TGTGCCAGCAGCTTATCCCTCGGGACAGGGTCGGAAGGCTACACCTTC
CASSLSLGTGSEGYTF
>NA|NA|TRBV25-1|TRBJ2-6
TGTGCCAGCAGTGGATACACTAGCTCTGGGGCCAACGTCCTGACTTTC
CASSGYTSSGANVLTF
>NA|NA|TRBV4-3|TRBJ2-7
TGCGCCAGCAGCACCCAGGGCGGGTTCTCCTACGAGCAGTACTTC
CASSTQGGFSYEQYF
>NA|TRBD1|TRBV7-6|TRBJ2-7
TGTGCCAGCAGCTCAGGACAGGGGGCTCGGGAGCAGTACTTC
CASSSGQGAREQYF
>once|TRBD2|TRBV7-9|TRBJ2-5
TGTGCCAGCAGCTTAGCGCGCGGGAGGGGGCAAGAGACCCAGTACTTC
CASSLARGRGQETQYF
>NA|TRBD2|TRBV7-8|TRBJ2-1
TGTGCCAGCAGCTTCATCCCGGGAGGGTGGAATGAGCAGTTCTTC
CASSFIPGGWNEQFF
>NA|NA|TRBV6-1|TRBJ2-7
TGTGCCGCCGGGGGAGGCCGTTCCTACGAGCAGTACTTC
CAAGGGRSYEQYF
>NA|NA|TRBV7-9|TRBJ2-7
TGTGCCAGCAGCTTAGCGATAGGGGTACTCTCCTACGAGCAGTACTTC
CASSLAIGVLSYEQYF
>NA|TRBD2|TRBV29-1|TRBJ2-1
TGCAGCGTTGCTGGGACTAGCGGGGGTTCCTACAATGAGCAGTTCTTC
CSVAGTSGGSYNEQFF
>NA|NA|TRBV19|TRBJ2-3
TGTGCCAGTAGTATTGGGGCCCTACGTAGCACAGATACGCAGTATTTT
CASSIGALRSTDTQYF
>NA|NA|TRBV20-1|TRBJ2-5
TGCAGTGCTTACATTCTAGAGACCCAGTACTTC
CSAYILETQYF
>NA|TRBD1|TRBV5-1|TRBJ2-7
TGCGCCAGCAGGGCGAGACAGGGGGCCTACGAGCAGTACTTC
CASRARQGAYEQYF
>NA|NA|TRBV28|TRBJ1-2
TGTGCCAGCTACCTAGCGGGGAGAGGACTCTATGGCTACACCTTC
CASYLAGRGLYGYTF
>NA|TRBD2|TRBV5-1|TRBJ2-1
TGCGCCAGCAGCTTGGCGGTAGCGGGAATCGATGAGCAGTTCTTC
CASSLAVAGIDEQFF
>once|TRBD1|TRBV5-1|TRBJ2-7
TGCGCCAGCAGCACAGGGGACTCCTACGAGCAGTACTTC
CASSTGDSYEQYF
>NA|TRBD2|TRBV27|TRBJ2-7
TGTGCCACCCGGGGGGGAGGCTTCGAGCAGTACTTC
CATRGGGFEQYF
>NA|NA|TRBV21-1|TRBJ1-3
TGTGCCAGCAGCATCTCTGGAAACACCATATATTTT
CASSISGNTIYF
>NA|NA|TRBV19|TRBJ1-2
TGTGCCAGTACCCTCACAGGGCGCTATGGCTACACCTTC
CASTLTGRYGYTF
>NA|TRBD2|TRBV2|TRBJ2-3
TGTGCCAGCAGTAAATTGGGGGCTAGCGGGGGGGCGGATACGCAGTATTTT
CASSKLGASGGADTQYF
>NA|NA|TRBV19|TRBJ1-6
TGTGCCAGTAGTAAATCAGGATCGAGTGGGGGCAATTCACCCCTCCACTTT
CASSKSGSSGGNSPLHF
>once|NA|TRBV11-2|TRBJ2-3
TGTGCCAGCAGCTTAGGGGGGCCGTTGGGTGATACGCAGTATTTT
CASSLGGPLGDTQYF
>NA|NA|TRBV5-4|TRBJ2-7
TGTGCCAGCAGCTTGATTGCGTTCGACGAGCAGTACTTC
CASSLIAFDEQYF
>NA|TRBD1|TRBV6-4|TRBJ1-4
TGTGCCAGCATCAACCCCGGGACAGGGAGTGCAACTAATGAAAAACTGTTTTTT
CASINPGTGSATNEKLFF
>NA|TRBD2|TRBV18|TRBJ2-7
TGTGCCAGCTCACCACCGAGCCAGCGGGGACCCTACGAGCAGTACTTC
CASSPPSQRGPYEQYF
>once|NA|TRBV7-8|TRBJ2-5
TGTGCCAGCAGCCCAGGCAGAGGGCCGACATTGCCAGAGACCCAGTACTTC
CASSPGRGPTLPETQYF